This T cell receptor beta chain is from a study of shared clonotypes between healthy human individuals (TCRdb year 2020). Looking at the study overall: Two women and three men aged 18 to 49 years were included in the cohort. For each donor, CD4 naive and CD4 memory were each given three plates, CD8 naive was given two plates, and CD8 memory was given one plate. To estimate repertoire size and how much clonotypes are shared between individuals, the study performed deep sequencing of blood TCR repertoires from a handful of healthy adults. To increase sequencing depth and limit assay-specific biases, different laboratories used diverse techniques to prepare libraries and sequence TCR repertoires. Per donor, leukapheresis produced somewhere between about 0.94 and 9 billion PBMCs. The study at large found these results: Incomplete sequencing was indicated by rarefaction of sorted-subset datasets, despite the large sequencing depth. When a few donors were compared, the shared fraction of clonotypes was around 5% for naive CD4, roughly 3.3% for naive CD8, 2.3% for memory CD4, and 0.35% to 0.4% for memory CD8. Pairwise subsampling indicated that sequencing depth was expected to affect the degree of clonotype sharing among donors. Because the study included a small number of donors, the genetic and exposure-history diversity represented was limited. Naive subsets generally had larger estimated clonotype richness than memory subsets. Higher generation probabilities were observed for clonotypes shared by all four sorted-subset donors than for non-shared clonotypes. Sampling was limited to blood, and TCR repertoires in tissue likely differ from TCR repertoires in blood.

The donors were healthy, HIV-negative adults with no recently reported acute infections or vaccinations. Every donor was a Caucasian adult residing in Nashville, Tennessee, USA. CD4+ T cells were enriched by magnetic negative selection; naive cells were then positively selected on CD45RA, and the negative fraction formed the memory subset. Blood was collected by leukapheresis, and PBMCs were isolated by Ficoll-Histopaque density gradient centrifugation and then cryopreserved in liquid nitrogen vapor phase. Purity and quantity of every magnetically sorted T cell population were checked by analytical flow cytometry. Each sorted fraction had its genomic DNA isolated and then quantified by UV absorbance on a Nanodrop 2000c. Using the deep immunoSEQ assay, multiplex PCR amplified TCR CDR3 regions from genomic DNA. For each cell subset, the extracted genomic DNA was distributed evenly across all wells of several immunoSEQ 96-well plates, and each plate served as one replicate. For sorted subsets, each replicate PCR was loaded with 200 ng genomic DNA, equivalent to 30,000 or so T cell genomes. Purified libraries were quantified with a Qubit 3.0 fluorometer, sized on a Bioanalyzer 2100, and re-quantified with the KAPA Library Quantification kit. Each immunoSEQ 96-well plate was sequenced on its own single-read 150-cycle Illumina NextSeq 550 flow cell. The study's processing was this. Because the immunoSEQ output held only junctional sequences and lacked quality scores, the filtering could not match the filtering applied to full-length reads. To assign V/J genes and CDR3, sequences were annotated using PyIR, a Python wrapper for IgBLAST v1.9, with IMGT germline references. Reads with weak V/J assignments (E-value above 1e-6), missing CDR3, stop codons, out-of-frame junctions, or ambiguous translated residues were removed. V3J clonotypes were defined as sequences sharing the same inferred V gene, J gene, and CDR3 amino acid sequence. The percentage overlap between two repertoires was calculated by dividing the number of shared unique clonotypes by the size of the smaller repertoire. Richness of each repertoire was evaluated using RTK rarefaction, the Chao1 estimator, and Recon v2.1 estimates of unobserved clonotypes. Generation probabilities for all TCRbeta clonotypes obtained by the gDNA method from several donors were computed using OLGA. The table comes from immuneACCESS by way of TCRdb, which keeps in-frame sequences with V and J called. Part of the clones is missing from these tables; in studies checked, under half for an unresolved V gene and the rest for unknown reasons. The V and J calls and clone size were taken over from that table, and D and trimming were inferred from the DNA. Across this sample there are a few million clones, with roughly 92% seen only once. The ten largest clonotypes hold under 0.15% of the sample.

A note on this clone: This clone's antigen is unknown. It has no much larger one-base neighbor in the sample; base qualities were not kept.

From a lookup of the germline V gene (reference sequence), CDR1 and CDR2 are SEHNR and FQNEAQ. The CDR3 spans 15 residues, from the cysteine through the phenylalanine. Only the CDR3 portion is preserved as DNA: 45 bases, with reading frame beginning at the first base. The junction carries 13 bases between V and J, which are trimmed by 3 bases and 3 bases respectively. The chain uses TRBV7-9 and TRBJ2-3, with TRBD1 tentatively as D gene (6 bases match). This clonotype was sampled from a man aged 18 to 29 in good health. What was sequenced was naive CD4+ T cells sorted from blood. What the cell subset or site label conveys for this sample: CD45RA+ positively selected. The CDR3 corresponds to CASSLGDILTDTQYF. The DNA sequence is as follows: TGTGCCAGCAGCTTGGGGGACATATTGACAGATACGCAGTATTTT.